This T cell receptor beta chain was identified during a study of shared clonotypes between healthy human individuals. For the study at large: Contributing individuals were two females and three males aged 18 to 49. Findings and limits, study-wide: Non-shared clonotypes were found to have lower generation probabilities than the clonotypes that were shared by all four of the sorted-subset donors. Sequencing depth was predicted to influence how clonotypes are shared among donors. Sample collection involved blood only; tissue repertoires are likely different.

Notes on this clone: Its specificity is not known.

Sequenced by immunoSEQ multiplex PCR; TCRdb stores in-frame clones only, minus some. The sample carries millions of clones, about 94% recorded once. Positive CCR7 selection of CD45RO-negative cells yielded the naive CD8 cells, and terminally differentiated effector memory CD45RA+ cells were excluded. The CDR3 is 13 amino acids. Germline V gene sequence: CDR1 MNHEY, CDR2 SVGAGI. Trimming stripped 4 bases from V and 6 bases from J, with 13 bases between. The sequenced material came from naive CD8+ T cells sorted from blood. The chain joins TRBV6-5 to TRBJ2-7; maybe TRBD2 (6 bases). The TCR sequence derives from a man between 18 and 29 years old in good health. The CDR3: CASSSAGRCEQYF. The CDR3 DNA reads as TGTGCCAGCAGTTCGGCGGGGCGATGCGAGCAGTACTTC.